This is a list of T cell receptor beta chains from one sample in a study of blood T cell repertoires in COVID-19. Some clones are missing from TCRdb's copy, which holds only in-frame ones; the method was immunoSEQ multiplex PCR. The sample lists hundreds of thousands of clones, roughly 80% seen once, with 2.5% to 3% in the top ten. The source material was peripheral blood. These receptors were taken from a woman aged 35 to 49 with active or convalescent COVID-19. The CDR3 runs from the conserved cysteine through the conserved F or W. D genes are given only for firm matches. Size is stated for part of the rows, as once, few or many counts, or as a class when the clone is expanded.

CDR3 length: 14; V gene: TRBV29-1; D gene: NA; J gene: TRBJ2-1; clone size: NA; CDR3 protein: CSVEQNTLYNEQFF; CDR3 DNA: TGCAGCGTTGAACAGAACACCCTCTACAATGAGCAGTTCTTC
CDR3 length: 13; V gene: TRBV7-9; D gene: NA; J gene: TRBJ2-1; clone size: NA; CDR3 protein: CASSYDSYNEQFF; CDR3 DNA: TGTGCCAGCAGCTACGACAGCTACAATGAGCAGTTCTTC
CDR3 length: 15; V gene: TRBV6-6; D gene: NA; J gene: TRBJ2-3; clone size: NA; CDR3 protein: CASSLRGAGTDTQYF; CDR3 DNA: TGTGCCAGCAGTTTAAGGGGCGCGGGAACAGATACGCAGTATTTT
CDR3 length: 11; V gene: TRBV20-1; D gene: TRBD2; J gene: TRBJ2-5; clone size: NA; CDR3 protein: CSALAGKTQYF; CDR3 DNA: TGCAGTGCTTTAGCGGGGAAGACCCAGTACTTC
CDR3 length: 11; V gene: TRBV4-1; D gene: NA; J gene: TRBJ2-7; clone size: NA; CDR3 protein: CASSQAGEQYF; CDR3 DNA: TGCGCCAGCAGCCAAGCAGGCGAGCAGTACTTC
CDR3 length: 12; V gene: TRBV5-1; D gene: NA; J gene: TRBJ1-1; clone size: NA; CDR3 protein: CASSLDQGSAFF; CDR3 DNA: TGCGCCAGCAGCTTGGACCAGGGCAGCGCTTTCTTT
CDR3 length: 15; V gene: TRBV13; D gene: NA; J gene: TRBJ1-1; clone size: NA; CDR3 protein: CASSPGLSRGSEAFF; CDR3 DNA: TGTGCCAGCAGCCCAGGTTTGAGTCGGGGGAGTGAAGCTTTCTTT
CDR3 length: 12; V gene: TRBV30; D gene: TRBD1; J gene: TRBJ1-2; clone size: NA; CDR3 protein: CAWGDRGYGYTF; CDR3 DNA: TGTGCCTGGGGAGACAGGGGCTATGGCTACACCTTC
CDR3 length: 15; V gene: TRBV9; D gene: TRBD1; J gene: TRBJ1-2; clone size: NA; CDR3 protein: CASSPGDRAVHGYTF; CDR3 DNA: TGTGCCAGCAGCCCGGGGGACAGGGCGGTCCATGGCTACACCTTC
CDR3 length: 13; V gene: TRBV24-1; D gene: TRBD1; J gene: TRBJ1-5; clone size: few; CDR3 protein: CATSGQGIQPQHF; CDR3 DNA: TGTGCCACCAGTGGACAGGGGATACAGCCCCAGCATTTT
CDR3 length: 15; V gene: TRBV10-3; D gene: TRBD2; J gene: TRBJ2-3; clone size: NA; CDR3 protein: CAISEGGLGTDTQYF; CDR3 DNA: TGTGCCATCAGTGAGGGGGGACTAGGGACAGATACGCAGTATTTT
CDR3 length: 13; V gene: TRBV5-1; D gene: NA; J gene: TRBJ2-3; clone size: NA; CDR3 protein: CASSLGGTDTQYF; CDR3 DNA: TGCGCCAGCAGCCTCGGAGGCACAGATACGCAGTATTTT
CDR3 length: 15; V gene: TRBV25-1; D gene: NA; J gene: TRBJ1-2; clone size: NA; CDR3 protein: CASSPRVTRGYGYTF; CDR3 DNA: TGTGCCAGCAGTCCTCGGGTCACTAGGGGGTATGGCTACACCTTC
CDR3 length: 11; V gene: TRBV28; D gene: TRBD1; J gene: TRBJ1-1; clone size: NA; CDR3 protein: CASGTGTEAFF; CDR3 DNA: TGTGCCAGCGGGACAGGGACTGAAGCTTTCTTT
CDR3 length: 17; V gene: TRBV11-3; D gene: TRBD2; J gene: TRBJ2-1; clone size: NA; CDR3 protein: CASSLGDVRESDNEQFF; CDR3 DNA: TGTGCCAGCAGCTTAGGGGATGTGCGGGAGAGCGACAATGAGCAGTTCTTC
CDR3 length: 13; V gene: TRBV7-2; D gene: TRBD1; J gene: TRBJ1-2; clone size: NA; CDR3 protein: CASSKTGDYGYTF; CDR3 DNA: TGTGCCAGCAGCAAGACAGGGGACTATGGCTACACCTTC
CDR3 length: 16; V gene: TRBV15; D gene: TRBD1; J gene: TRBJ2-5; clone size: NA; CDR3 protein: CATSRAGTGALETQYF; CDR3 DNA: TGTGCCACCAGCAGAGCCGGGACAGGGGCTTTGGAGACCCAGTACTTC
CDR3 length: 19; V gene: TRBV9; D gene: TRBD1; J gene: TRBJ1-2; clone size: NA; CDR3 protein: CASSVGVGGTSDRVYGYTF; CDR3 DNA: TGTGCCAGCAGCGTAGGAGTGGGGGGTACTTCGGACAGGGTATATGGCTACACCTTC
CDR3 length: 17; V gene: TRBV11-3; D gene: NA; J gene: TRBJ1-1; clone size: NA; CDR3 protein: CASSLGQSRATYTEAFF; CDR3 DNA: TGTGCCAGCAGCTTAGGGCAGTCCAGGGCCACGTACACTGAAGCTTTCTTT
CDR3 length: 17; V gene: TRBV6-2/TRBV6-3; D gene: TRBD1; J gene: TRBJ1-2; clone size: NA; CDR3 protein: CASSLPGQGAFIYGYTF; CDR3 DNA: TGTGCCAGCAGTCTACCGGGACAGGGGGCGTTTATCTATGGCTACACCTTC
CDR3 length: 15; V gene: TRBV6-5; D gene: NA; J gene: TRBJ1-1; clone size: once; CDR3 protein: CASSYSFRGFTEAFF; CDR3 DNA: TGTGCCAGCAGTTACTCGTTCCGAGGATTCACTGAAGCTTTCTTT
CDR3 length: 14; V gene: TRBV14; D gene: NA; J gene: TRBJ2-7; clone size: NA; CDR3 protein: CASSQEGGPTVQYF; CDR3 DNA: TGTGCCAGCAGCCAAGAGGGAGGACCGACGGTGCAGTACTTC
CDR3 length: 16; V gene: TRBV4-1; D gene: NA; J gene: TRBJ2-7; clone size: NA; CDR3 protein: CASSQLVGLTGAEQYF; CDR3 DNA: TGCGCCAGCAGCCAACTAGTCGGCCTTACAGGTGCTGAGCAGTACTTC
CDR3 length: 14; V gene: TRBV28; D gene: NA; J gene: TRBJ1-5; clone size: NA; CDR3 protein: CASSPIEGDQPQHF; CDR3 DNA: TGTGCCAGCAGCCCGATCGAGGGAGATCAGCCCCAGCATTTT
CDR3 length: 15; V gene: TRBV6-5; D gene: NA; J gene: TRBJ1-6; clone size: NA; CDR3 protein: CASSSPGPRGSPLHF; CDR3 DNA: TGTGCCAGCAGCTCCCCCGGGCCCCGGGGGTCACCCCTCCACTTT
CDR3 length: 12; V gene: TRBV13; D gene: NA; J gene: TRBJ1-1; clone size: few; CDR3 protein: CASSGEVTEAFF; CDR3 DNA: TGTGCCAGCAGTGGAGAAGTCACTGAAGCTTTCTTT
CDR3 length: 13; V gene: TRBV7-3; D gene: TRBD1; J gene: TRBJ2-5; clone size: NA; CDR3 protein: CASSRGQGETQYF; CDR3 DNA: TGTGCCAGCAGCCGGGGACAGGGAGAGACCCAGTACTTC
CDR3 length: 13; V gene: TRBV30; D gene: TRBD1; J gene: TRBJ2-4; clone size: NA; CDR3 protein: CAWRTQGGNIQYF; CDR3 DNA: TGTGCCTGGAGGACACAGGGGGGAAACATTCAGTACTTC
CDR3 length: 16; V gene: TRBV7-9; D gene: TRBD1; J gene: TRBJ1-4; clone size: NA; CDR3 protein: CASSSNRGLYSEKLFF; CDR3 DNA: TGTGCCAGCAGCTCCAACAGGGGGCTGTATAGTGAAAAACTGTTTTTT
CDR3 length: 12; V gene: TRBV6-1; D gene: NA; J gene: TRBJ2-3; clone size: NA; CDR3 protein: CASSELKDTQYF; CDR3 DNA: TGTGCCAGCAGTGAACTAAAAGATACGCAGTATTTT
CDR3 length: 15; V gene: TRBV30; D gene: TRBD1; J gene: TRBJ1-5; clone size: NA; CDR3 protein: CAWSVRQGINQPQHF; CDR3 DNA: TGTGCCTGGAGTGTAAGACAGGGGATCAATCAGCCCCAGCATTTT
CDR3 length: 13; V gene: TRBV6-5; D gene: NA; J gene: TRBJ1-6; clone size: NA; CDR3 protein: CATAGHNNSPLHF; CDR3 DNA: TGTGCCACAGCGGGACATAATAATTCACCCCTCCACTTT
CDR3 length: 13; V gene: TRBV25-1; D gene: NA; J gene: TRBJ2-2; clone size: NA; CDR3 protein: CASSERSAGELFF; CDR3 DNA: TGTGCCAGCAGTGAAAGGAGTGCCGGGGAGCTGTTTTTT
CDR3 length: 14; V gene: TRBV7-9; D gene: TRBD2; J gene: TRBJ2-7; clone size: once; CDR3 protein: CASSRAGDHYEQYF; CDR3 DNA: TGTGCCAGCAGCCGAGCGGGGGACCACTACGAGCAGTACTTC
CDR3 length: 13; V gene: TRBV6-6; D gene: TRBD1; J gene: TRBJ1-1; clone size: NA; CDR3 protein: CASRKRDRGKAFF; CDR3 DNA: TGTGCCAGCAGGAAAAGGGACAGAGGAAAAGCTTTCTTT
CDR3 length: 12; V gene: TRBV7-2; D gene: NA; J gene: TRBJ2-1; clone size: NA; CDR3 protein: CASSLTVHEQFF; CDR3 DNA: TGTGCCAGCAGCTTAACAGTACATGAGCAGTTCTTC